The 21 T cell receptor beta chains presented below share a single source sample, sequenced in a study of blood T cell repertoires in COVID-19. The repertoire was sequenced with immunoSEQ multiplex PCR; TCRdb's copy has only in-frame clones and lacks some. Of about 260,000 clones listed, roughly 82% were seen once; the top ten hold around 1.9%. Sequencing used PBMCs or T cells enriched from blood (not recorded which). These receptors were taken from a woman aged 45-60 years who had recovered from COVID-19.

This sequence joins TRBV7-2 and TRBJ2-1; D is perhaps TRBD2 (5 bases). The CDR3 length is 15 residues. V dropped 1 base and J dropped 5 bases, with 12 bases sitting between them. Germline V gene lookup returns CDR1 SGHTA and CDR2 FQGNSA. The CDR3 here is CASSLVLAAHNEQFF. As DNA, the CDR3 is TGTGCCAGCAGCTTAGTTCTAGCAGCCCACAATGAGCAGTTCTTC.

This chain links TRBV5-4 with TRBJ1-4; 7 bases match TRBD1. From germline, CDR1 is SGHNT and CDR2 YYREEE (reference sequence). The CDR3 consists of 14 residues. After removal of 4 bases from V and 4 bases from J, the junction contained 4 bases not matched to a gene. CDR3 amino acids: CASSRGQDNEKLFF. In nucleotides, the CDR3 is TGTGCCAGCAGCCGCGGACAGGATAATGAAAAACTGTTTTTT.

The chain joins TRBV4-3 to TRBJ1-5; D is ambiguous. The germline gives CDR1 LGHNA, CDR2 YSLEER. There are 19 residues in the CDR3. With 1 base removed from V and 0 bases from J, the gap between germline ends came to 19 bases. This CDR3 reads CASSQGSVSESYSNQPQHF. Written as DNA, the CDR3 is TGCGCCAGCAGCCAAGGATCTGTCAGCGAATCCTATAGCAATCAGCCCCAGCATTTT.

The rearrangement uses TRBV9 and TRBJ2-1; TRBD2 aligns across 14 bases. This CDR3 spans 15 amino acids. V gave up 3 bases and J gave up 9 bases; unmatched junction bases: 5. The germline V gene has CDR1 SGDLS and CDR2 YYNGEE. CDR3 residues: CASSGGLAGAAEQFF. The CDR3 DNA follows: TGTGCCAGCAGCGGGGGACTAGCGGGAGCCGCTGAGCAGTTCTTC.

The chain carries TRBV28 and TRBJ2-1; 9 positions match TRBD1. Looked up from germline, CDR1 is MDHEN and CDR2 is SYDVKM. The J segment lost 4 bases and the V segment lost 2 bases, leaving 3 bases of the junction unmatched. The CDR3 runs to 15 residues. The CDR3 nucleotides are TGTGCCAGCAGTTTAGCCGGGACAGGGTACAATGAGCAGTTCTTC. Translating gives CASSLAGTGYNEQFF.

This clone was seen only once. This chain uses TRBV5-1 with TRBJ2-5; 7 bases agree with TRBD1. Trimming removed 4 bases from V and 4 bases from J; junction bases left unmatched: 10. Germline-derived CDR1 and CDR2 are SGHRS and YFSETQ. The CDR3 runs to 15 residues. The CDR3 bases are TGCGCCAGCAGCCTTGGACAGGTCGAGATAGAGACCCAGTACTTC. Its translation is CASSLGQVEIETQYF. Full variable domain (rest looked up from reference TRBV5-1 and TRBJ2-5): KAGVTQTPRYLIKTRGQQVTLSCSPISGHRSVSWYQQTPGQGLQFLFEYFSETQRNKGNFPGRFSGRQFSNSRSEMNVSTLELGDSALYLCASSLGQVEIETQYFGPGTRLLVL.

The rearrangement links TRBV4-2 to TRBJ2-5; 12 bases map to TRBD2. J gave up 2 bases and V 6 bases, and 1 base lay outside the gene matches. There are 14 residues in the CDR3. The germline gives CDR1 LGHNA, CDR2 YNFKEQ. CDR3 protein: CASRGTSGQETQYF. DNA for the CDR3: TGTGCCAGCAGAGGGACTAGCGGGCAAGAGACCCAGTACTTC.

The rearrangement links TRBV6-5 to TRBJ2-7; 7 nucleotides match TRBD1. This CDR3 comprises 15 residues. V trimming: 8 bases; J trimming: 1 base; junction bases outside the gene matches: 11. CDR1 and CDR2 from the germline V gene are MNHEY and SVGAGI. CDR3 in DNA: TGTGCCAGCGCGTCCGGGACAGCCTTATCCTACGAGCAGTACTTC. Translating gives CASASGTALSYEQYF.

This sequence joins TRBV28 and TRBJ1-2; perhaps TRBD1 as D (6 bases). Germline V lookup: CDR1 MDHEN, CDR2 SYDVKM. V was shortened by 7 bases and J by 4 bases, with 22 bases between the two germline ends. The CDR3 has 16 residues. The CDR3 DNA follows: TGTGCCAGCATCGAATCGATTCCGGCAGGGGCCTATGGCTACACCTTC. Its translation is CASIESIPAGAYGYTF.

On this clone: Distinct nucleotide sequences in the sample also encode this CDR3. The V call is TRBV27, the J call TRBJ1-2, with 8 bases matching TRBD1. The CDR3 has 15 amino acids. Unmatched junction bases numbered 10, after V lost 3 bases and J lost 7 bases. CDR1 and CDR2 (germline): MNHEY, SMNVEV (reference sequence). CDR3 coding DNA: TGTGCCAGCAGTTTGGGACAGGTCCCGCGGGGTGGCTACACCTTC. Its protein product is CASSLGQVPRGGYTF.

The chain employs TRBV5-4 and TRBJ2-2, with a possible D match to TRBD2 (6 bases). The V end was cut by 2 bases, the J end by 2 bases, with 10 bases between. The CDR3 spans 15 residues. Germline V lookup: CDR1 SGHNT, CDR2 YYREEE (reference sequence). As DNA, the CDR3 is TGTGCCAGCAGCTTCCCGGGGGTTAACACCGGGGAGCTGTTTTTT. Protein sequence: CASSFPGVNTGELFF.

This clone showed up just once. At one end the junction does not follow the germline gene, possibly because of a read error. Other DNA sequences from this sample encode an identical CDR3 as well. The chain couples TRBV27 to TRBJ1-5; TRBD1 aligns across 7 bases. The CDR3 consists of 13 residues. Looked up from germline, CDR1 is MNHEY and CDR2 is SMNVEV (reference sequence). This chain's CDR3 is CASSSTGDQPQHF. DNA for the CDR3: TGTGCCAGCAGTTCAACAGGGGATCAGCCCCAGCACTTT.

The chain is built from TRBV19 and TRBJ1-4; no reliable D call. The germline V and J ends were trimmed by 6 bases and 3 bases, with 14 bases remaining between them. This CDR3 has 15 residues. Germline V gives CDR1 LNHDA, CDR2 SQIVND (reference sequence). The CDR3 loop is CASRELGGSNEKLFF. DNA for the CDR3: TGTGCCAGTAGGGAGCTGGGAGGGTCTAATGAAAAACTGTTTTTT. Complete variable domain (other parts from reference TRBV19 and TRBJ1-4): DGGITQSPKYLFRKEGQNVTLSCEQNLNHDAMYWYRQDPGQGLRLIYYSQIVNDFQKGDIAEGYSVSREKKESFPLTVTSAQKNPTAFYLCASRELGGSNEKLFFGSGTQLSVL.

The chain is built from TRBV7-8 and TRBJ2-3; D remains ambiguous. The V end lost 1 base, the J end lost 6 bases, and 14 bases lay between the germline ends. In germline, CDR1 is SGHVS, CDR2 FQNEAQ. The length of the CDR3 is 15 residues. The CDR3 loop is CASSLVSVNRDTQYF. CDR3 bases: TGTGCCAGCAGCTTAGTATCCGTAAACCGGGATACGCAGTATTTT. The whole variable domain, remainder taken from reference TRBV7-8 and TRBJ2-3, is GAGVSQSPRYKVAKRGQDVALRCDPISGHVSLFWYQQALGQGPEFLTYFQNEAQLDKSGLPSDRFFAERPEGSVSTLKIQRTQQEDSAVYLCASSLVSVNRDTQYFGPGTRLTVL.

The gene calls are TRBV6-1 and TRBJ1-2; TRBD1 matches at 8 bases. J gave up 8 bases and V 3 bases, and 8 bases lay outside the gene matches. Germline V lookup: CDR1 MNHNS, CDR2 SASEGT. The CDR3 totals 14 residues. The CDR3 coding sequence is TGTGCCAGCAGTGATAACAGGGGGTCTCGGGGCTACACCTTC. Translated: CASSDNRGSRGYTF.

V usage is TRBV6-2 or TRBV6-3 and J usage is TRBJ2-1; perhaps TRBD2 as D (5 bases). The CDR3 runs 19 residues. With 6 bases removed from V and 0 bases from J, the gap between germline ends came to 24 bases. Per germline, CDR1 MNHEY and CDR2 SVGEGT. The CDR3 protein is CASSPPGFRGLSSYNEQFF. CDR3 in DNA: TGTGCCAGCAGCCCACCCGGGTTTCGCGGGTTGAGCTCCTACAATGAGCAGTTCTTC.

The chain links TRBV9 to TRBJ2-7, with 7 bases lining up with TRBD1. CDR1 and CDR2 from the germline V gene are SGDLS and YYNGEE. The CDR3 length is 15 residues. V lost 0 bases to trimming and J lost 1 base; unmatched junction nucleotides: 4. CDR3 in amino acids: CASSVGTGISYEQYF. The CDR3 nucleotides read TGTGCCAGCAGCGTAGGGACAGGAATATCCTACGAGCAGTACTTC.

The chain has TRBV7-2 and TRBJ2-7, with TRBD2 identical over 9 bases. V lost 5 bases, J lost 5 bases, and 16 bases stayed unmatched. Per germline, CDR1 SGHTA and CDR2 FQGNSA. This CDR3 contains 17 residues. CDR3 in amino acids: CASSPREGGQVRNEQYF. The CDR3 nucleotides read TGTGCCAGCAGCCCGCGGGAGGGAGGACAGGTCCGGAACGAGCAGTACTTC. Filled out from reference TRBV7-2 and TRBJ2-7, the complete variable domain reads GAGVSQSPSNKVTEKGKDVELRCDPISGHTALYWYRQSLGQGLEFLIYFQGNSAPDKSGLPSDRFSAERTGGSVSTLTIQRTQQEDSAVYLCASSPREGGQVRNEQYFGPGTRLTVT.

The chain recombines TRBV5-1 with TRBJ2-2; TRBD1 is a possible D gene (5 bases). The CDR3 covers 14 residues. Germline V CDR1 and CDR2: SGHRS, YFSETQ. The V end lost 4 bases, the J end lost 5 bases, and 12 bases lay between the germline ends. CDR3 protein: CASSPTQVTGELFF. The DNA of the CDR3 is TGCGCCAGCAGCCCGACACAGGTGACCGGGGAGCTGTTTTTT.

Turning to this clone: Compared with germline, one end of the junction differs, possibly owing to a read error. This rearrangement joins TRBV6-5 to TRBJ1-1; no definite D call. The V gene's germline CDR1 is MNHEY and CDR2 SVGAGI. This CDR3 comprises 14 residues. CDR3 loop: CASTYVEGRTEAFF. CDR3 in DNA: TGTGCCAGCACTTACGTGGAGGGAAGGACTGAAGCTTTCTTT.

The chain joins TRBV19 to TRBJ2-5, with TRBD1 identical over 8 bases. The CDR3 spans 15 residues. Unmatched junction bases numbered 5, after V lost 5 bases and J lost 0 bases. Germline V gives CDR1 LNHDA, CDR2 SQIVND (reference sequence). This CDR3 reads CASSVRTGHQETQYF. DNA for the CDR3: TGTGCCAGTAGTGTGAGGACAGGGCACCAAGAGACCCAGTACTTC.